In its sample, the clone carrying this T cell receptor beta chain was seen a few times. Other nucleotide sequences from this sample produce the same CDR3. V lost 5 bases, J lost 0 bases, and 0 bases stayed unmatched. From germline, CDR1 is SGHTA and CDR2 FQGTGA. This CDR3 contains 15 residues. Using immunoSEQ multiplex PCR, the repertoire was profiled, and TCRdb retains in-frame clones only, with some absent. The sample carries nearly 90,000 clones, 88% recorded once. The data belong to a study of blood T cell repertoires in COVID-19. Overall study context: The analysed material was cDNA or gDNA that came from T cells, B-cell-depleted T cells, or PBMCs.

The material sequenced was peripheral blood. This sequence joins TRBV7-3 and TRBJ2-3, with 12 nucleotides matching TRBD2. The TCR was taken from a man between 60 and 75 years old with acute or convalescent COVID-19. CDR3 nucleotide sequence: TGTGCCAGCAGCCTAGCGGGAGGGAGCACAGATACGCAGTATTTT. It specifies CASSLAGGSTDTQYF.